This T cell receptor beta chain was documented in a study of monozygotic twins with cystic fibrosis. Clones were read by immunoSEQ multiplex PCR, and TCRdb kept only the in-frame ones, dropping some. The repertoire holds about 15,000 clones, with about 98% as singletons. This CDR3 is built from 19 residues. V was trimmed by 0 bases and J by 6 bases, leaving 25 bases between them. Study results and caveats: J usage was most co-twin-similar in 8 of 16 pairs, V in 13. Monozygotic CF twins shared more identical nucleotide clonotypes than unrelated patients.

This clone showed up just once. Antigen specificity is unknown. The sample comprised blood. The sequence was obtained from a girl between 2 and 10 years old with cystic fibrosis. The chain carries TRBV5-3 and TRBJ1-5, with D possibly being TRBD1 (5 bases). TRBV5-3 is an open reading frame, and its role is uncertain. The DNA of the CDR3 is TGTGCCAGAAGCTTGGAAGGAAACCGGACAAAAGACTCAGGTCAGCCCCAGCATTTT. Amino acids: CARSLEGNRTKDSGQPQHF.